A few counts support the clone carrying this T cell receptor (beta chain). The entry originates in a study of cytomegalovirus exposure and HLA in healthy donors. Germline CDR1 reads SGHRS; CDR2 reads YFSETQ. Trimming took 6 bases from V and 0 from J, leaving 16 bases between them. CDR3 length equals 16 residues. PCR involved 60 Vbeta and 13 Jbeta primers. Sequencing was performed with immunoSEQ multiplex PCR; in TCRdb, only in-frame clones are kept and a portion is missing. Of 100,000 or so clones listed, about 83% are singletons. The chain employs TRBV5-1 and TRBJ1-3; D is possibly TRBD1 (5 bases). The clonotype comes from a man aged 18 to 35 in good health and CMV-seronegative. Specimen: PBMCs. The CDR3 is CASTQEQATSGNTIYF. In DNA, the CDR3 is TGCGCCAGCACCCAGGAACAGGCGACCTCTGGAAACACCATATATTTT.